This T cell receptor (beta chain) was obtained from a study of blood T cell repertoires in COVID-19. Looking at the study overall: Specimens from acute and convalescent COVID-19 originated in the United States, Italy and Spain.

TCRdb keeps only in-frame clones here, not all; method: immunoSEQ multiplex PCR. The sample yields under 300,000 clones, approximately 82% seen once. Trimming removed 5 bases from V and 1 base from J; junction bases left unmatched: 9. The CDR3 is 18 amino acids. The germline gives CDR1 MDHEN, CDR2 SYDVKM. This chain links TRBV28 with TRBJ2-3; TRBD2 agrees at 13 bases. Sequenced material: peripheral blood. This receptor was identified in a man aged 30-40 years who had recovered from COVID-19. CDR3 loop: CASSPLTSGGLGTDTQYF. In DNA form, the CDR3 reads TGTGCCAGCAGTCCCCTGACTAGCGGGGGGCTTGGCACAGATACGCAGTATTTT.